The T cell receptor beta chain under discussion was sequenced for a study of blood T cell repertoires in COVID-19. The study drew participants aged roughly 18 to 89 years from roughly 25 US areas. Participant reports of clinical history set cohort assignment. Cohort 3 recovered donors had two negative PCRs, clearance, or symptom resolution. Original analysis: Cell counts per sample came from amplifying reference gene primers. Sequenced by immunoSEQ multiplex PCR; TCRdb stores in-frame clones only, minus some. That table furnishes V, J and clone size, whereas the DNA furnished D and trimming. This repertoire shows 100,000 to 150,000 clones, around nine tenths found once; its top ten account for 2.3%. This CDR3 is built from 15 residues. Germline CDR1 is SGHAT and CDR2 is FQNNGV. The V and J ends lost 3 bases and 3 bases, in that order; junction bases with no gene match: 7.

Sequencing was performed on PBMCs or T cells enriched from blood (not recorded which). This sequence was found in a woman in her fifties or sixties who had recovered from COVID-19. The rearrangement uses TRBV11-2 and TRBJ2-7; 8 nucleotides match TRBD1. The CDR3 DNA sequence: TGTGCCAGCAGCTTGGTCAGGGGGCGCGGCTACGAGCAGTACTTC. This sequence encodes CASSLVRGRGYEQYF.